The subject of this entry is one T cell receptor beta chain. The data were taken from a study of OX40 agonist ivuxolimab in advanced cancers. Background on the study: Every 2 weeks, patients got intravenous ivuxolimab at one of six dose levels (0.01-10 mg/kg).

TCRdb's copy holds only in-frame clones and misses some; the assay was immunoSEQ multiplex PCR. The profile shows about 92,000 clones, approximately 90% of them singletons. CDR3 length equals 13 residues. Trimming stripped 2 bases from V and 0 bases from J, with 2 bases between. Germline assignment: CDR1 MNHEY and CDR2 SMNVEV (reference sequence). This chain links TRBV27 with TRBJ1-3; no clear D gene. The receptor's source is an adult with an advanced solid tumor such as melanoma, head and neck, liver or kidney cancer. The material sequenced was CD4+ or CD8+ T cells sorted from blood, taken in a trial of the OX40 agonist ivuxolimab. The CDR3 DNA is TGTGCCAGCAGTTTAAGCTCTGGAAACACCATATATTTT. Translation gives CASSLSSGNTIYF.